One TCR beta chain is described in this entry. Germline V CDR1 and CDR2: SNHLY, FYNNEI. Trimming stripped 2 bases from V and 3 bases from J, with 7 bases between. The CDR3 totals 13 residues. Genomic DNA was employed as the template in profiling TCR beta VDJ and CDR3. TCRdb itself ran the reads through MiXCR, one entry per CDR3 protein. The sample has fewer than 200,000 distinct CDR3 sequences; approximately 48% are singletons. This sample stems from a study of CD8+CD57+ T cells in acquired aplastic anemia. Patients selected for sequencing had displayed CD8+CD57+ cell expansion by flow cytometry. The chain joins TRBV2 to TRBJ2-5; no definite D call. The receptor was derived from a human donor with aplastic anemia. Input material: sorted CD4+, CD8+, or CD8+CD57+ T cells (not recorded which) from PBMCs. CDR3 sequence (DNA): TGTGCCAGCAGTGAAACGCAGGAAGAGACCCAGTACTTC. Encoded protein: CASSETQEETQYF.